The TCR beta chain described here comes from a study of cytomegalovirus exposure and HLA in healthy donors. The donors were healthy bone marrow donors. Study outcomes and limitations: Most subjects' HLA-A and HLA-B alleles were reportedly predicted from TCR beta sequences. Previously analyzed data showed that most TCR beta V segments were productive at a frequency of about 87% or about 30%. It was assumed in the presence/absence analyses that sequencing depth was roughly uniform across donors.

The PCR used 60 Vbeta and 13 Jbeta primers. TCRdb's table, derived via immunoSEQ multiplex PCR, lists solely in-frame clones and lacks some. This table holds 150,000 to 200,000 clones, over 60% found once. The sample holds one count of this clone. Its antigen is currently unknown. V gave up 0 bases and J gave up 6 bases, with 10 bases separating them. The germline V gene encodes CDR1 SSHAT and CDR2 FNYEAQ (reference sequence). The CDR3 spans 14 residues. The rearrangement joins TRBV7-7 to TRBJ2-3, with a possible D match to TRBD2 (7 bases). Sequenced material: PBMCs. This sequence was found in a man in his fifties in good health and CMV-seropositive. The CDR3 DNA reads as TGTGCCAGCAGCTTAGCAGGGGGGGCGGATACGCAGTATTTT. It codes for CASSLAGGADTQYF.